The T cell receptor beta chain described here comes from a study of blood T cell repertoires in COVID-19 (dated by TCRdb to the early 2020s). Regarding the complete study: Samples from collaborators originated in the United States, Italy and Spain and spanned both the acute and convalescent phases of COVID-19. The prospective study material was composed of cDNA or gDNA derived from T cells, B-cell-depleted T cells, or PBMCs. The dataset comprised deeply sampled blood TCRbeta repertoires from subjects exposed to, actively infected with, or recovered from COVID-19. The repertoires were released in a freely available public database meant as a resource for research on the immune response to SARS-CoV-2. The samples were drawn from two sources: the first 160 participants of the ongoing ImmuneRACE study, and approximately 1,300 subjects contributed by 6 global collaborators. Sample metadata almost always included a de-identified subject ID, COVID-19 status, age in years and sex. HLA class I and class II types, where available, came from metadata supplied by the sample provider rather than from assay-based typing. On the study overall, not on this receptor specifically: How much clinical and demographic metadata was included differed by source and by participant, and the metadata was provided uncurated.

TCRbeta CDR3 regions were amplified from genomic DNA by means of the immunoSEQ Assay, a bias-controlled multiplex PCR. The source study handled its data this way. Nucleated cell counts per sample were estimated from amplification of reference gene primers within the assay. Sequence reads were collapsed and filtered to measure the absolute abundance of every unique TCRbeta CDR3 rearrangement. For each sample, productive Simpson clonality was calculated as the square root of Simpson's diversity index across productive rearrangements. TCRdb holds this immuneACCESS table with in-frame rearrangements only. Some clones are missing; in checked studies, unresolved V genes explain under half, and the rest has no known cause. That table gives V, J and clone size, and the DNA gave D and trimming. Recorded for this sample are 55,000 or so clones; roughly 90% of them occurred a single time. Together, the top ten hold over 6.5% of the sample.

The collaborating institutions used their own protocols to collect whole blood in K2EDTA tubes. For TCRbeta analysis, collaborators shipped samples as frozen whole blood, isolated PBMCs, or DNA extracted from either of those sample types. The germline V gene encodes CDR1 GTSNPN and CDR2 SVGIG (reference sequence). The CDR3 measures 16 amino acids from cysteine to phenylalanine. Of the read, only the CDR3 DNA is kept; its 48 bases are in frame from base 1. From V the trimming removes 3 bases and from J it removes 0 bases, while the gene matches leave 6 bases of the junction unaccounted for. For this clone: Its recognized antigen is unknown. No qualities accompany the bases; no much larger clone lies one base away.

The sequence was obtained from a man aged 55 to 69 with active COVID-19. This chain is built from TRBV30 and TRBJ2-7; 12 central bases correspond to TRBD2. Material for sequencing was peripheral blood. The CDR3 amino acid sequence is: CAWSEPGLAGSYEQYF. The DNA sequence is TGTGCCTGGAGCGAACCGGGACTAGCGGGCTCCTACGAGCAGTACTTC.